The next 28 T cell receptor beta chains were all read from a single sample in a study of spatial heterogeneity in lung cancer. The time point was: sample taken at primary tumor resection. The study sequenced unsorted whole RNA from tumor, nontumor lung or frozen PBMC. One entry per CDR3 protein results from TCRdb running MiXCR on the 5' RACE reads. This table holds several thousand distinct CDR3 sequences, around 25% found once. Source: PBMCs, taken at surgery. The source of these receptors is a female donor with early-stage non-small cell lung cancer.

The table lists this clonotype with a few counts. This beta chain is an off-target read within a library intended for alpha chains, so its frequency means little. The chain carries TRBV12-3 or TRBV12-4 and TRBJ1-6, with a possible D match to TRBD1 (5 bases). The CDR3 extends over 16 amino acids. V gave up 8 bases and J gave up 2 bases, with 16 bases separating them. CDR3 nucleotides: TGTGCCAGCGGATCGTGGGGGAGCGCCTATAATTCACCCCTCCACTTT. It codes for CASGSWGSAYNSPLHF.

By share, this clonotype ranks as medium-sized. Found in a library prepared for alpha chains, this beta chain is an off-target read, and its abundance has little meaning. The gene calls are TRBV29-1 and TRBJ2-1; D is unclear. Germline CDR1 reads SQVTM; CDR2 reads ANQGSEA. V shed 2 bases and J shed 3 bases, with 11 bases lying between them. The CDR3 spans 14 residues. The CDR3: CSVERHLSYNEQFF. CDR3 nucleotide sequence: TGCAGCGTTGAAAGACACCTAAGCTACAATGAGCAGTTCTTC.

This clonotype has more than one count but fewer than ten. This beta chain is a stray sequence in a library constructed for alpha chains; its clone size is not meaningful. V is TRBV6-2 or TRBV6-3 and J is TRBJ2-6, with D perhaps assigned TRBD1 or TRBD2 (6 bases each). CDR3 length: 18 amino acids. V gave up 5 bases and J gave up 2 bases, with 19 bases separating them. Per the germline V gene, CDR1 is MNHEY and CDR2 is SVGEGT. CDR3 in amino acids: CASSPFWGAGAGANVLTF. Here the CDR3 DNA reads TGTGCCAGCAGTCCATTCTGGGGGGCAGGAGCTGGGGCCAACGTCCTGACTTTC.

This clonotype is labeled medium-sized. This beta chain is an off-target read within a library intended for alpha chains, so its frequency means little. The chain links TRBV18 to TRBJ2-1; tentatively, D is TRBD2 (6 bases). This CDR3 has 14 residues. CDR1 KGHSH and CDR2 LQKENI come from the germline V gene. The ends were cut back, 3 bases at V and 9 bases at J, with 15 bases in the middle. CDR3 in amino acids: CASSPGTGSFEQFF. The CDR3, as DNA: TGTGCCAGCTCACCGGGCACCGGGAGTTTTGAGCAGTTCTTC.

To note about this clonotype: Because this beta chain is a stray read in a library intended to capture alpha chains, its abundance should not be given much weight. V gene TRBV24-1 combines with J gene TRBJ2-5, with 14 bases identical to TRBD2. This CDR3 spans 17 amino acids. Germline V lookup: CDR1 KGHDR, CDR2 SFDVKD. The junction had 4 bases not matched to a gene; V was cut back by 2 bases and J by 3 bases. CDR3 in amino acids: CATSDSGLAGDKETQYF. CDR3 DNA: TGTGCCACCAGTGATTCGGGACTAGCGGGAGATAAAGAGACCCAGTACTTC.

Sample share makes this clonotype medium-sized. This beta chain appears as a stray read in a library generated for alpha chains; its size is not informative. The chain couples TRBV6-2 or TRBV6-3 to TRBJ2-1, with 10 bases fitting TRBD2. Germline values: CDR1 MNHEY, CDR2 SVGEGT. The CDR3 extends over 17 amino acids. Trimming at V came to 7 bases and at J to 3 bases, leaving 12 bases not matched to a gene. The CDR3: CASTDGPTSGIYNEQFF. The CDR3 nucleotides are TGTGCCAGCACCGACGGCCCAACTAGCGGGATCTACAATGAGCAGTTCTTC.

With regard to this clonotype: Within a library made for alpha chains, this beta chain is off target, and its count is uninformative. The chain couples TRBV4-3 to TRBJ2-7; 8 nucleotides line up with TRBD1. The CDR3 is made up of 15 amino acids. Germline V lookup: CDR1 LGHNA, CDR2 YSLEER. The junction had 7 bases not matched to a gene; V was cut back by 0 bases and J by 6 bases. The CDR3 protein is CASSQELQGQVEQYF. The DNA of the CDR3 is TGCGCCAGCAGCCAAGAATTACAGGGACAGGTCGAGCAGTACTTC.

This clonotype has more than one count but fewer than ten. For a library built for alpha chains, this beta chain is a stray read; little rests on its size. This rearrangement joins TRBV19 to TRBJ2-1; a weak D match, TRBD2 (6 bases). The germline V and J ends were trimmed by 7 bases and 5 bases, with 18 bases remaining between them. The CDR3 length is 15 residues. The germline CDR1 and CDR2 sequences are LNHDA and SQIVND (reference sequence). CDR3 protein: CASNRRGNENNEQFF. In nucleotides, the CDR3 is TGTGCCAGTAATAGACGGGGGAATGAAAACAATGAGCAGTTCTTC. Based on the CDR3 plus reference TRBV19 and TRBJ2-1, the full variable domain is DGGITQSPKYLFRKEGQNVTLSCEQNLNHDAMYWYRQDPGQGLRLIYYSQIVNDFQKGDIAEGYSVSREKKESFPLTVTSAQKNPTAFYLCASNRRGNENNEQFFGPGTRLTVL.

By share, this clonotype counts as medium-sized. Being off target in a library aimed at alpha chains, this beta chain has a size of little meaning. V usage is TRBV14 and J usage is TRBJ2-1; 12 positions agree with TRBD2. CDR3 length: 17 amino acids. After removal of 0 bases from V and 6 bases from J, the junction contained 6 bases not matched to a gene. Germline V gene data show CDR1 as SGHDN and CDR2 as FVKESK. The CDR3 loop is CASSQEGLAGGLNEQFF. As DNA, the CDR3 is TGTGCCAGCAGCCAAGAGGGTCTAGCGGGAGGGCTCAATGAGCAGTTCTTC.

Regarding this clonotype: This beta chain turned up in a library designed for alpha chains; as an off-target read, its abundance says little. The chain couples TRBV29-1 to TRBJ1-1, with a weak D call TRBD1 (5 bases). CDR3 length: 14 amino acids. V lost 7 bases to trimming and J lost 1 base, with 16 bases between them. From germline, CDR1 is SQVTM and CDR2 ANQGSEA. CDR3 DNA: TGCAGCGCCGCGACGGGACTGGGGAACACTGAAGCTTTCTTT. Translation gives CSAATGLGNTEAFF.

Note on this clonotype: This beta chain was picked up by a library intended for alpha chains and is off target, so its count carries little meaning. The chain is built from TRBV6-2 or TRBV6-3 and TRBJ2-3; 11 bases line up with TRBD2. There are 14 residues in the CDR3. From germline, CDR1 is MNHEY and CDR2 SVGEGT. V lost 6 bases, J lost 3 bases, and 2 bases stayed unmatched. CDR3 region: CASRGTSGTDTQYF. For the CDR3, the DNA is TGTGCCAGCAGGGGGACTAGCGGTACAGATACGCAGTATTTT.

By share of the sample, this clonotype is medium-sized. This beta chain appears as a stray read in a library generated for alpha chains; its size is not informative. The chain couples TRBV10-2 to TRBJ2-2, with 13 bases aligning to TRBD2. J lost 5 bases, V lost 4 bases, and 4 bases had no gene match. The CDR3 loop spans 16 amino acids. Per germline, CDR1 WSHSY and CDR2 SAAADI. CDR3 amino acids: CASSAGTSGITGELFF. The CDR3 coding sequence is TGCGCCAGCAGTGCTGGGACTAGCGGGATAACCGGGGAGCTGTTTTTT.

With regard to this clonotype: Since it is a stray read in a library aimed at alpha chains, this beta chain has a size that is not meaningful. The gene calls are TRBV3-1 and TRBJ2-3; no clear D gene. Trimming left V 6 bases short and J 1 base short, with 8 bases between. CDR3 length equals 13 residues. The germline gives CDR1 LGHDT, CDR2 YNNKEL (reference sequence). The CDR3 nucleotides read TGTGCCAGCAGTCTACACGGCACAGATACGCAGTATTTT. Translating gives CASSLHGTDTQYF.

Comment on this clonotype: Since it is a stray read in a library aimed at alpha chains, this beta chain has a size that is not meaningful. The J gene is TRBJ2-7, the V gene TRBV5-1; D is possibly TRBD1 (6 bases). V lost 2 bases, J lost 4 bases, and 13 bases lay in between. This CDR3 is 14 amino acids long. From germline, CDR1 is SGHRS and CDR2 YFSETQ. CDR3 DNA: TGCGCCAGCAGCTTAAGGACAGTCGCGTACGAGCAGTACTTC. Translation: CASSLRTVAYEQYF.

Within the sample, this clonotype is medium-sized (0.01 to 0.1%). This beta chain is off target for a library built for alpha chains, so its abundance means little. J is TRBJ2-1 and V is TRBV7-3; 11 bases align to TRBD2. Trimming took 1 base from V and 5 from J; bases not matched to a gene: 4. This CDR3 comprises 16 residues. Germline CDR1 reads SGHTA; CDR2 reads FQGTGA. Written as DNA, the CDR3 is TGTGCCAGCAGCTTAATCGTAGCGGGAGGGGACAATGAGCAGTTCTTC. Protein: CASSLIVAGGDNEQFF.

In this sample, this clonotype turned up a few times. Since the library was made to target alpha chains, this beta chain is a stray read and its abundance is not meaningful. The chain couples TRBV7-9 to TRBJ2-3; 7 nucleotides align to TRBD2. The V gene's germline CDR1 is SEHNR and CDR2 FQNEAQ (reference sequence). Losses at the gene ends were 5 bases for V and 0 bases for J; bases not matched to a gene: 11. CDR3 length equals 17 residues. The CDR3: CASSQLAGRPSTDTQYF. The CDR3 DNA sequence: TGTGCCAGCAGCCAGTTAGCGGGCCGACCTAGCACAGATACGCAGTATTTT.

Details on this clonotype: A library prepared for alpha chains yielded this beta chain as an off-target read; its size is of little meaning. The chain recombines TRBV7-2 with TRBJ2-3, with D tentatively TRBD1 (6 bases). In germline, CDR1 is SGHTA, CDR2 FQGNSA. V was shortened by 5 bases and J by 6 bases, with 15 bases between the two germline ends. The CDR3 contains 14 residues. The CDR3 region is CASSPSRGWDTQYF. The CDR3 bases are TGTGCCAGCAGCCCCTCGAGGGGGTGGGATACGCAGTATTTT.

About this clonotype: A library made for alpha chains picked up this beta chain off target, so its size means little. The genes are TRBV12-3 or TRBV12-4 and TRBJ2-3; 7 nucleotides agree with TRBD2. J lost 3 bases, V lost 7 bases, and 10 bases had no gene match. The CDR3 is made up of 15 amino acids. The CDR3: CASNDGAGLTDTQYF. The DNA for the CDR3 is TGTGCCAGCAACGACGGAGCGGGATTAACAGATACGCAGTATTTT.

Only a few counts were recorded for this clonotype. Little can be read into the size of this beta chain, an off-target read in a library designed for alpha chains. The rearrangement joins TRBV18 to TRBJ2-2; TRBD2 matches 8 bases. The germline CDR1 and CDR2 sequences are KGHSH and LQKENI. J was trimmed by 7 bases and V by 1 base; bases with no gene match: 2. The CDR3 extends over 14 amino acids. The CDR3, as DNA: TGTGCCAGCTCACCACGGCGGGAGGACGGGGAGCTGTTTTTT. Residues: CASSPRREDGELFF. Looking up the rest from reference TRBV18 and TRBJ2-2 gives the full variable domain: NAGVMQNPRHLVRRRGQEARLRCSPMKGHSHVYWYRQLPEEGLKFMVYLQKENIIDESGMPKERFSAEFPKEGPSILRIQQVVRGDSAAYFCASSPRREDGELFFGEGSRLTVL.

By share, this clonotype ranks as medium-sized. This beta chain was picked up by a library intended for alpha chains and is off target, so its count carries little meaning. The chain has TRBV6-1 and TRBJ2-2; a possible D gene is TRBD1 (5 bases). Germline V gene sequence: CDR1 MNHNS, CDR2 SASEGT. Trimming left V 1 base short and J 0 bases short, with 9 bases between. CDR3 length: 16 residues. Here the CDR3 reads CASSEGWTPNTGELFF. CDR3 DNA sequence: TGTGCCAGCAGTGAAGGGTGGACACCGAACACCGGGGAGCTGTTTTTT.

This clonotype has only a few counts. This beta chain is an unintended read in a library built for alpha chains; its size means little. V is TRBV7-2 and J is TRBJ2-3; TRBD2 might be the D (6 bases). Germline loops: CDR1 SGHTA, CDR2 FQGNSA. This CDR3 contains 13 residues. The V end lost 5 bases, the J end lost 3 bases, and 9 bases lay between the germline ends. CDR3 sequence reads: CASSRGFTDTQYF. CDR3 nucleotide sequence: TGTGCCAGCAGCCGGGGGTTTACAGATACGCAGTATTTT.

Details on this clonotype: This beta chain is an unintended read in a library built for alpha chains; its size means little. The genes are TRBV24-1 and TRBJ2-5, with 7 bases aligning to TRBD1. CDR1 KGHDR and CDR2 SFDVKD come from the germline V gene. This CDR3 contains 14 residues. The V and J ends lost 3 bases and 3 bases, in that order; junction bases with no gene match: 3. The CDR3 bases are TGTGCCACCAGTGATGTTACAGGGGAAGAGACCCAGTACTTC. Translating gives CATSDVTGEETQYF.

Sample share makes this clonotype medium-sized. This beta chain is off target for a library built for alpha chains, so its abundance means little. The chain couples TRBV2 to TRBJ2-2; D not certain. CDR1 is SNHLY and CDR2 is FYNNEI in the germline V gene. V dropped 1 base and J dropped 3 bases, with 9 bases sitting between them. The CDR3 has 15 residues. CDR3 protein: CASSEGTRHTGELFF. CDR3 nucleotides: TGTGCCAGCAGTGAAGGGACCCGACACACCGGGGAGCTGTTTTTT.

With regard to this clonotype: This beta chain is off target for a library built for alpha chains, so its abundance means little. The chain combines TRBV7-2 with TRBJ2-7, with 9 bases aligning to TRBD1. The CDR3 spans 16 residues. Losses at the gene ends were 5 bases for V and 0 bases for J; bases not matched to a gene: 8. From germline, CDR1 is SGHTA and CDR2 FQGNSA. The CDR3 reads CASSPRRTGASYEQYF. CDR3 sequence (DNA): TGTGCCAGCAGCCCACGCCGGACAGGGGCCTCCTACGAGCAGTACTTC.

Regarding this clonotype: Little can be read into the size of this beta chain, an off-target read in a library designed for alpha chains. The chain uses TRBV6-2 or TRBV6-3 and TRBJ2-7, with 7 positions matching TRBD2. Per the germline V gene, CDR1 is MNHEY and CDR2 is SVGEGT. The length of the CDR3 is 14 residues. With 3 bases clipped from V and 3 bases from J, the junction kept 5 bases outside the gene matches. The CDR3 spells CASSYAGVRYEQYF. CDR3 coding DNA: TGTGCCAGCAGTTATGCGGGGGTACGCTACGAGCAGTACTTC.

This clonotype has a handful of counts. For a library built for alpha chains, this beta chain is a stray read; little rests on its size. The rearrangement links TRBV27 to TRBJ1-1; D is ambiguous. The germline CDR1 and CDR2 sequences are MNHEY and SMNVEV (reference sequence). V was clipped by 5 bases and J by 5 bases, with 12 bases between them. The CDR3 length is 13 residues. CDR3 DNA: TGTGCCAGCAGTCTCTCCAGAAGTACTGAAGCTTTCTTT. Protein: CASSLSRSTEAFF.

This clonotype is judged medium-sized. This beta chain is a stray read from a library made for alpha chains; its abundance is not meaningful. This sequence joins TRBV12-3 or TRBV12-4 and TRBJ2-3; TRBD1 agrees at 7 bases. V lost 4 bases and J lost 4; bases outside the gene matches: 11. This CDR3 contains 16 residues. The CDR3 coding sequence is TGTGCCAGCAGTTCCTTCCGGGACAGACGCCCAGATACGCAGTATTTT. It yields the protein CASSSFRDRRPDTQYF.

About this clonotype itself: The DNA is left out, because the CDR3 cannot be placed on it with certainty; the CDR3 is given as TCRdb lists it. Since it is a stray read in a library aimed at alpha chains, this beta chain has a size that is not meaningful. This rearrangement joins TRBV29-1 to TRBJ2-7; the tabulated D call, TRBD2, remains unverified against the DNA. The CDR3 extends over 13 residues, inclusive of both ends. Germline CDR1 is SQVTM and CDR2 is ANQGSEA. CDR3 protein: CSVAGGAHYEKYF.